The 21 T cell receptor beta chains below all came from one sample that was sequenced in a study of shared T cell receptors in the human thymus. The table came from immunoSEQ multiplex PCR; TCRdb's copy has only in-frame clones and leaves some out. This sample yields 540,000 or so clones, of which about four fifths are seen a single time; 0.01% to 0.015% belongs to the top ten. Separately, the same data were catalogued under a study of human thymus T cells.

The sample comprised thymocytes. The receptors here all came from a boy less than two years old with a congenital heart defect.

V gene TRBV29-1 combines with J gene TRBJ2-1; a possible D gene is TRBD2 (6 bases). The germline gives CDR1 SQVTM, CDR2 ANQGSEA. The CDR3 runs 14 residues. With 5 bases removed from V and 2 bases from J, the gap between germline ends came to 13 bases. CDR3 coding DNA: TGCAGCGTTAACCGGGACTCCACCTACAATGAGCAGTTCTTC. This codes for CSVNRDSTYNEQFF.

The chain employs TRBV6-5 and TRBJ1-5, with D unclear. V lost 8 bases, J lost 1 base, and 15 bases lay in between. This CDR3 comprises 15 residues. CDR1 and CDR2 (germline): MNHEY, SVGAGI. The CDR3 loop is CASADYYRSNQPQHF. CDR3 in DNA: TGTGCCAGCGCCGACTACTACAGAAGCAATCAGCCCCAGCATTTT.

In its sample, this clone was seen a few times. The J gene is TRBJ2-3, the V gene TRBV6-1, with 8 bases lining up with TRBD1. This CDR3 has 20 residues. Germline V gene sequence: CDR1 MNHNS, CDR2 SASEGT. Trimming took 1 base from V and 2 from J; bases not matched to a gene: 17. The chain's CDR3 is CASSEDLHADDRGDTDTQYF. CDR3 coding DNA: TGTGCCAGCAGTGAAGACCTCCACGCTGACGACAGGGGAGACACAGATACGCAGTATTTT.

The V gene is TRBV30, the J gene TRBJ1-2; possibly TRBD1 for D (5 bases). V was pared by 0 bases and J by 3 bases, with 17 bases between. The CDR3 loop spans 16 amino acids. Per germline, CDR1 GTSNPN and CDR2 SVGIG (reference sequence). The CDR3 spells CAWSVLRQPRDYGYTF. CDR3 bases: TGTGCCTGGAGTGTACTAAGACAGCCTAGGGACTATGGCTACACCTTC.

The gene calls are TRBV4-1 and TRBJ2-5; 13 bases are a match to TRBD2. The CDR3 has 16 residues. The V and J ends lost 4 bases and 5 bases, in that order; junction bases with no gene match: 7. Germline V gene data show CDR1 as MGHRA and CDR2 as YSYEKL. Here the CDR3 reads CASSPIGLAGVETQYF. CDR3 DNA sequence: TGCGCCAGCAGCCCGATCGGACTAGCGGGAGTTGAGACCCAGTACTTC.

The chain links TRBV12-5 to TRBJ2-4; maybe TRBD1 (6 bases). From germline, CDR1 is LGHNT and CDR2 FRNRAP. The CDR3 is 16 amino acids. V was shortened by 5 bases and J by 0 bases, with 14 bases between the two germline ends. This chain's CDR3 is CASGPPGQAAKNIQYF. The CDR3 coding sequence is TGTGCTAGTGGTCCACCGGGACAAGCAGCCAAAAACATTCAGTACTTC. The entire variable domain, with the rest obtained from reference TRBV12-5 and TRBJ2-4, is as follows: DARVTQTPRHKVTEMGQEVTMRCQPILGHNTVFWYRQTMMQGLELLAYFRNRAPLDDSGMPKDRFSAEMPDATLATLKIQPSEPRDSAVYFCASGPPGQAAKNIQYFGAGTRLSVL.

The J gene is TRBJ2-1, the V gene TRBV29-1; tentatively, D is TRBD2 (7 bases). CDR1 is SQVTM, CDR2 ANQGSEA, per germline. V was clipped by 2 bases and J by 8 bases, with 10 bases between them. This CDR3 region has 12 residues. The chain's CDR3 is CSVERGAYEQFF. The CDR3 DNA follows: TGCAGCGTTGAACGGGGGGCCTATGAGCAGTTCTTC.

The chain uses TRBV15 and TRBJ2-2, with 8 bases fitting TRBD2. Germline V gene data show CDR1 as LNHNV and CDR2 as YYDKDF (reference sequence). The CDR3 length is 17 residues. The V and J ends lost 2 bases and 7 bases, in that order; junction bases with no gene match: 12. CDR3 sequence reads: CATSRTNGREVDGELFF. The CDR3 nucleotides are TGTGCCACCAGCAGAACCAATGGGCGGGAGGTAGACGGGGAGCTGTTTTTT.

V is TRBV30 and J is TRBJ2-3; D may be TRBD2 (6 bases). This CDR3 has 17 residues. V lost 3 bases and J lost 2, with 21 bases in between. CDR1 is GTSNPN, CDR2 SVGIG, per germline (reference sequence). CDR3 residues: CAWSPGPSGSVTDTQYF. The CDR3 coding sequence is TGTGCCTGGAGCCCCGGTCCCAGCGGGTCGGTCACAGATACGCAGTATTTT.

CDR3 in amino acids: CASSLSPTSSGRVHGELFF. CDR3 DNA: TGTGCCAGCAGCTTATCCCCAACATCTAGCGGGAGGGTCCACGGGGAGCTGTTTTTT. The V and J genes are TRBV7-2 and TRBJ2-2; TRBD2 agrees at 12 bases. V lost 2 bases, J lost 7 bases, and 14 bases stayed unmatched. Looked up from germline, CDR1 is SGHTA and CDR2 is FQGNSA. The CDR3 totals 19 residues.

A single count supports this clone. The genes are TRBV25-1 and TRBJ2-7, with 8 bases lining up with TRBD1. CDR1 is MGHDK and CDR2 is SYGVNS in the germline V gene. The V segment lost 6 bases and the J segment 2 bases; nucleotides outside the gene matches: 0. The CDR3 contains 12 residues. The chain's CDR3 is CASRTGAYEQYF. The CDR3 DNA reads TGTGCCAGCAGGACAGGGGCCTACGAGCAGTACTTC.

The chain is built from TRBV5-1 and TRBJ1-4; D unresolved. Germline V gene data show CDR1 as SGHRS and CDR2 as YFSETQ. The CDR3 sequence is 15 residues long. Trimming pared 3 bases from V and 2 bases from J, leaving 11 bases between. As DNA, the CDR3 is TGCGCCAGCAGCTCAACCCGCGCGACTAATGAAAAACTGTTTTTT. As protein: CASSSTRATNEKLFF.

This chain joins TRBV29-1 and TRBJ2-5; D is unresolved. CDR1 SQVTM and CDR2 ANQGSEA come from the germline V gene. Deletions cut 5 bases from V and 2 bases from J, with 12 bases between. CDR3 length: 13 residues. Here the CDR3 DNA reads TGCAGCGTTCCGCAGACAAATCAAGAGACCCAGTACTTC. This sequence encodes CSVPQTNQETQYF.

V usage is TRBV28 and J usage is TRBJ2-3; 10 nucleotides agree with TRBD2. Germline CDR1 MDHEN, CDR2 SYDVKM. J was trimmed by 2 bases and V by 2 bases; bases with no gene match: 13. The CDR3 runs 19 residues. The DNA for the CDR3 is TGTGCCAGCAGTTTAGTTTGTCTAGCGGGAGCCGAATACACAGATACGCAGTATTTT. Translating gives CASSLVCLAGAEYTDTQYF.

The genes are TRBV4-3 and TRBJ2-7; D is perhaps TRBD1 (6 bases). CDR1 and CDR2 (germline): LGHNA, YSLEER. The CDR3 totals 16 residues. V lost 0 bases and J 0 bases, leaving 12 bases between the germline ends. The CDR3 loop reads CASSQEAGDVSYEQYF. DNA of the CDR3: TGCGCCAGCAGCCAAGAGGCAGGGGACGTCTCCTACGAGCAGTACTTC.

CDR3 nucleotides: TGTGCCAGCCCCCAAGCGGGAGTCTACAATGAGCAGTTCTTC. Amino acids: CASPQAGVYNEQFF. This sequence joins TRBV2 and TRBJ2-1; 8 nucleotides match TRBD2. This CDR3 comprises 14 residues. With 8 bases clipped from V and 3 bases from J, the junction kept 6 bases outside the gene matches. CDR1 and CDR2 (germline): SNHLY, FYNNEI. Supplemented by reference TRBV2 and TRBJ2-1, the full variable domain reads EPEVTQTPSHQVTQMGQEVILRCVPISNHLYFYWYRQILGQKVEFLVSFYNNEISEKSEIFDDQFSVERPDGSNFTLKIRSTKLEDSAMYFCASPQAGVYNEQFFGPGTRLTVL.

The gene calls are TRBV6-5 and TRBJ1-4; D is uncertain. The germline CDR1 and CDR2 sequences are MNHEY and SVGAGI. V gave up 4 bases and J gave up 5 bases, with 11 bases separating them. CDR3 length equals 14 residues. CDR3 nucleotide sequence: TGTGCCAGCAGTTCCACAGAACTCAATGAAAAACTGTTTTTT. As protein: CASSSTELNEKLFF.

The CDR3 nucleotides are TGTGCCAGCAGCACGGGCGGACAGGGGTGTGGCTACACCTTC. This encodes CASSTGGQGCGYTF. This rearrangement joins TRBV5-5 to TRBJ1-2, with 9 nucleotides matching TRBD1. Unmatched junction bases numbered 8, after V lost 4 bases and J lost 7 bases. CDR1 SGHKS and CDR2 YYEKEE come from the germline V gene (reference sequence). The CDR3 is 14 residues long.

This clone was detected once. CDR3 residues: CASSLRHRGSLSYNEQFF. CDR3 in DNA: TGTGCCAGCAGTTTACGCCACAGGGGGTCCTTAAGCTACAATGAGCAGTTCTTC. The chain joins TRBV27 to TRBJ2-1; 8 positions match TRBD1. The CDR3 has 18 residues. Germline assignment: CDR1 MNHEY and CDR2 SMNVEV (reference sequence). The J segment lost 3 bases and the V segment lost 2 bases, leaving 12 bases of the junction unmatched.

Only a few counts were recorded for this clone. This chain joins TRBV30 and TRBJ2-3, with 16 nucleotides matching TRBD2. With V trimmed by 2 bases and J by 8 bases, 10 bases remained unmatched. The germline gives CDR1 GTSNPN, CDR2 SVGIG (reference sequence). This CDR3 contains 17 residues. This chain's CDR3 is CAWSRGTSGRASATQYF. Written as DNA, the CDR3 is TGTGCCTGGAGTCGGGGGACTAGCGGGAGGGCCTCTGCTACGCAGTATTTT.

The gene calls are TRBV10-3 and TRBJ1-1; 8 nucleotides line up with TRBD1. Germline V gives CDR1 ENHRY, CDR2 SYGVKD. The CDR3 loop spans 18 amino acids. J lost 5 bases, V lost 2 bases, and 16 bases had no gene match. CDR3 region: CAISETRGAGGCITEAFF. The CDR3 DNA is TGTGCCATCAGTGAGACCCGGGGGGCAGGGGGCTGTATTACTGAAGCTTTCTTT.